The rows below give T cell receptor beta chains drawn from one sample of a study of control samples from healthy donors and cancer patients. The protocol was immunoSEQ multiplex PCR, while the TCRdb copy is restricted to in-frame clones and leaves out a portion. The table has roughly 170,000 clones, over 80% seen once. The sample was blood. All receptors derive from a man in his late teens or twenties in good health. The CDR3 runs from the conserved cysteine through the conserved F or W. The order of the fields is V gene, J gene, CDR3 protein.

TRBV5-1	TRBJ1-5	CASSLGELSNQPQHF
TRBV5-4	TRBJ2-7	CASSFRTAPYEQYF
TRBV29-1	TRBJ2-1	CSVQRYRDDEQFF
TRBV30	TRBJ2-5	CAWSGGRLTYQETQYF
TRBV7-8	TRBJ1-6	CASSLQGANSPLHF
TRBV5-1	TRBJ2-1	CASSLASSGGDEQFF
TRBV2	TRBJ2-1	CASSTGLFSYNEQFF
TRBV6-5	TRBJ2-3	CASRRDRGTDTQYF
TRBV19	TRBJ2-1	CASRGAGFLEQFF
TRBV9	TRBJ2-7	CASSVAPGATYEQYF
TRBV5-1	TRBJ1-1	CASSGGLSPNTEAFF
TRBV24-1	TRBJ1-1	CATSPTGDVTEAFF
TRBV9	TRBJ1-5	CASSVGDNQPQHF
TRBV2	TRBJ2-7	CASSEGPEFYEQYF
TRBV7-2	TRBJ1-6	CASSLVFYNSPLHF
TRBV12-5	TRBJ2-5	CASGLRGQETQYF
TRBV5-1	TRBJ2-3	CASSSSRTDTQYF
TRBV29-1	TRBJ1-1	CSVEGTGTEAFF
TRBV3-1/TRBV3-2	TRBJ2-5	CASSLGLAGTQETQYF
TRBV4-2	TRBJ2-7	CASSQVPGTGREQYF
TRBV6-1	TRBJ1-5	CASSEAKDRGSNQPQHF
TRBV14	TRBJ2-7	CASSPTLGSDTYEQYF
TRBV11-2	TRBJ2-3	CASSLVDSPTDTQYF
TRBV5-8	TRBJ2-5	CASSLIRQILGETQYF
TRBV19	TRBJ1-1	CASSTALGNTEAFF
TRBV18	TRBJ2-6	CASSPRTPTSGANVLTF
TRBV18	TRBJ1-1	CASSPYGTGPLNTEAFF
TRBV28	TRBJ2-1	CASRPGGMSSYNEQFF
TRBV28	TRBJ2-2	CASSFPLAGGTGELFF
TRBV5-1	TRBJ2-1	CASSLAGTSGVVNEQFF
TRBV9	TRBJ2-1	CASSALGTGYYNEQFF
TRBV19	TRBJ1-3	CASGTGGASSGNTIYF
TRBV30	TRBJ2-1	CAWSQGYNEQFF
TRBV3-1/TRBV3-2	TRBJ1-1	CASHDPLGHEAFF
TRBV5-1	TRBJ2-6	CASSLGLSGANVLTF
TRBV6-1	TRBJ1-3	CASSEGDSRNTIYF
TRBV2	TRBJ1-3	CASSYRDGNTIYF
TRBV24-1	TRBJ1-3	CATSVPDSSSGNTIYF
TRBV7-3	TRBJ2-3	CASSPDGHSTDTQYF
TRBV11-3	TRBJ2-1	CASSAGTDNEQFF
TRBV24-1	TRBJ2-1	CATSVPGQNLNEQFF
TRBV3-1/TRBV3-2	TRBJ1-2	CASSQGTPGYTF
TRBV5-1	TRBJ1-1	CASSSGQMNTEAFF
TRBV5-4	TRBJ1-1	CASTPGRMNTEAFF
TRBV27	TRBJ2-1	CASSLRTSGPVDEQFF
TRBV20-1	TRBJ1-5	CSASTGQANQPQHF
TRBV3-1/TRBV3-2	TRBJ1-5	CASSQDWAFQPQHF
TRBV30	TRBJ1-2	CAWRRDRWNYGYTF
TRBV4-2	TRBJ1-4	CASSQAEGINEKLFF
TRBV11-3	TRBJ2-1	CASSLGGQGNNEQFF
TRBV6-1	TRBJ1-5	CASSEGTIIEGQPQHF
TRBV9	TRBJ1-5	CASSPDRSNQPQHF
TRBV12-5	TRBJ1-5	CASGLARDRNQPQHF
TRBV7-8	TRBJ2-3	CASSWASLGADTQYF
TRBV27	TRBJ2-2	CASSSSRLAGRTGELFF
TRBV4-1	TRBJ2-1	CASSQDKTAEEQFF
TRBV10-3	TRBJ1-4	CAISESSPGQGNEKLFF
TRBV18	TRBJ2-1	CASSRRAVREGEQFF
TRBV19	TRBJ1-5	CASSSTGVSNQPQHF
TRBV4-1	TRBJ2-1	CASSQGASGDYNEQFF